These T cell receptor beta chains were read from a single sample in a study of blood T cell repertoires in COVID-19. Sequencing used immunoSEQ multiplex PCR; TCRdb keeps in-frame clones, though not all of them. In the table there are about 71,000 clones, around 80% of which are singletons. Sequencing input: peripheral blood. The receptors derive from a woman older than 75 with acute or convalescent COVID-19. Each CDR3 is given with its conserved first and last residue. The D gene is left open where the match is weak. A row's size may be missing; if present it is once, few, many or a size class.

>TRBD2|TRBV5-1|.|TRBJ2-7
CASSHHGREGLGSYEQYF
TGCGCCAGCAGCCATCACGGCCGGGAGGGGTTGGGCTCCTACGAGCAGTACTTC
>.|TRBV11-2|.|TRBJ2-3
CASSVNTDTQYF
TGTGCCAGCAGCGTAAACACAGATACGCAGTATTTT
>.|TRBV5-6|.|TRBJ2-2
CASSLTGYTGELFF
TGTGCCAGCAGCTTAACAGGGTACACCGGGGAGCTGTTTTTT
>TRBD1|TRBV11-2|once|TRBJ1-4
CASSLDLRTGDPTF
TGTGCCAGCAGCTTAGATCTGAGGACAGGGGATCCTACGTTT
>.|TRBV11-2|.|TRBJ1-2
CASSLGGGASGGYTF
TGTGCCAGCAGCTTAGGGGGTGGGGCATCGGGCGGCTACACCTTC
>.|TRBV5-1|.|TRBJ2-7
CASSLEGRYEQYF
TGCGCCAGCAGCTTGGAGGGGCGCTACGAGCAGTACTTC
>.|TRBV19|.|TRBJ2-7
CASSIEAGTPYEQYF
TGTGCCAGTAGTATAGAGGCCGGGACACCCTACGAGCAGTACTTC
>.|TRBV5-1|.|TRBJ2-5
CASSLGGPGETQYF
TGCGCCAGCAGCTTGGGGGGGCCGGGGGAGACCCAGTACTTC
>TRBD1|TRBV7-9|.|TRBJ2-2
CASSFRTGSTGELFF
TGTGCCAGCAGCTTTAGGACAGGGAGCACCGGGGAGCTGTTTTTT
>TRBD2|TRBV15|.|TRBJ2-7
CATSSPTVGRLIYEQYF
TGTGCCACCAGCAGTCCGACGGTCGGGAGGCTAATCTACGAGCAGTACTTC
>TRBD2|TRBV28|.|TRBJ2-5
CASSSPLAGEGGPETQYF
TGTGCCAGCAGTTCCCCCCTAGCGGGAGAGGGGGGCCCAGAGACCCAGTACTTC
>.|TRBV30|.|TRBJ1-1
CAWSVWGGTEAFF
TGTGCCTGGAGTGTATGGGGGGGCACTGAAGCTTTCTTT
>.|TRBV5-1|.|TRBJ2-5
CASSPGGSGETQYF
TGCGCCAGCAGCCCCGGTGGGAGCGGAGAGACCCAGTACTTC
>.|TRBV5-1|.|TRBJ1-1
CASSPRQGNTEAFF
TGCGCCAGCAGCCCGCGGCAGGGGAACACTGAAGCTTTCTTT
>TRBD1|TRBV7-2|.|TRBJ1-5
CASSLRGRGQPQHF
TGTGCCAGCAGCCTAAGGGGGCGCGGGCAGCCCCAGCATTTT
>.|TRBV5-4|.|TRBJ2-3
CASSLPRVESTDTQYF
TGTGCCAGCAGCTTGCCGCGGGTAGAGAGCACAGATACGCAGTATTTT
>TRBD2|TRBV11-2|.|TRBJ2-1
CASSLGLAGTNEQFF
TGTGCCAGCAGCTTGGGGCTAGCGGGAACCAATGAGCAGTTCTTC
>TRBD1|TRBV27|once|TRBJ2-7
CASGTGGIIGEQYF
TGTGCCAGCGGAACAGGGGGCATAATCGGCGAGCAGTACTTC
>TRBD2|TRBV11-2|once|TRBJ2-7
CASSSRGVSSYEQYF
TGTGCCAGCAGCTCCCGGGGGGTGAGCTCCTACGAGCAGTACTTC
>TRBD2|TRBV5-1|.|TRBJ2-7
CASSSSLAGEVNEQYF
TGCGCCAGCAGCTCCAGTTTAGCGGGAGAGGTTAACGAGCAGTACTTC
>.|TRBV30|.|TRBJ1-2
CAWSANNYGYTF
TGTGCCTGGAGCGCGAATAACTATGGCTACACCTTC
>.|TRBV23-1|.|TRBJ1-3
CASSQSARETVPTTIYF
TGCGCCAGCAGTCAATCGGCGAGGGAGACGGTACCGACCACCATATATTTT
>TRBD2|TRBV7-7|.|TRBJ2-1
CASSPGGRAEDEQFF
TGTGCCAGCAGCCCCGGGGGGAGGGCCGAGGATGAGCAGTTCTTC
>TRBD2|TRBV29-1|.|TRBJ2-7
CSVRASGSYEQYF
TGCAGCGTTCGTGCTAGCGGGAGTTACGAGCAGTACTTC
>.|TRBV18|.|TRBJ2-2
CASSPLDTNTGELFF
TGTGCCAGCTCACCACTGGACACTAACACCGGGGAGCTGTTTTTT
>.|TRBV11-2|.|TRBJ2-7
CASSLELRVDEQYF
TGTGCCAGCAGCTTAGAACTCAGGGTTGACGAGCAGTACTTC
>.|TRBV6-5|.|TRBJ1-1
CASSYGSGGGTEAFF
TGTGCCAGCAGTTACGGGTCCGGGGGGGGCACTGAAGCTTTCTTT
>.|TRBV24-1|.|TRBJ2-2
CATSDFVAGNTGELFF
TGTGCCACCAGTGATTTTGTGGCGGGGAACACCGGGGAGCTGTTTTTT
>.|TRBV19|.|TRBJ2-6
CASTARRHWSSGANVLTF
TGTGCCAGCACTGCGCGGAGGCACTGGAGCTCTGGGGCCAACGTCCTGACTTTC
>.|TRBV3-1/TRBV3-2|.|TRBJ2-6
CASSQAGSGANVLTF
TGTGCCAGCAGCCAAGCGGGCTCTGGGGCCAACGTCCTGACTTTC
>.|TRBV28|.|TRBJ2-7
CASRPLDYEQYF
TGTGCCAGCAGGCCACTTGACTACGAGCAGTACTTC
>TRBD2|TRBV3-1/TRBV3-2|.|TRBJ2-3
CASSIQTSGVADTQYF
TGTGCCAGCAGCATCCAGACTAGCGGAGTGGCGGATACGCAGTATTTT
>.|TRBV6-2/TRBV6-3|.|TRBJ2-3
CASSPLRGRDTQYF
TGTGCCAGCAGTCCATTGAGAGGTAGAGATACGCAGTATTTT
>.|TRBV7-2|.|TRBJ1-4
CASSLAKGANEKLFF
TGTGCCAGCAGCTTAGCGAAAGGGGCTAATGAAAAACTGTTTTTT
>.|TRBV15|once|TRBJ2-7
CATSRDKLATVRDEQYF
TGTGCCACCAGCAGAGATAAGCTCGCCACGGTCCGTGACGAGCAGTACTTC
>TRBD1|TRBV5-1|.|TRBJ2-7
CASGQGDVFFHEQYF
TGCGCCAGCGGACAGGGGGATGTCTTTTTCCACGAGCAGTACTTC
>TRBD2|TRBV3-1/TRBV3-2|.|TRBJ2-1
CASSQEPGAGIHNEQFF
TGTGCCAGCAGCCAAGAACCGGGAGCGGGAATTCACAATGAGCAGTTCTTC
>TRBD1|TRBV19|once|TRBJ1-1
CASSLFQGGSTEAFF
TGTGCCAGTAGCCTTTTCCAGGGGGGAAGTACTGAAGCTTTCTTT
>TRBD1|TRBV7-2|.|TRBJ2-7
CASSPLGTAVYEQYF
TGTGCCAGCTCCCCTCTGGGGACAGCAGTATACGAGCAGTACTTC
>.|TRBV12-3/TRBV12-4|.|TRBJ2-7
CASSFSPFGEQYF
TGTGCCAGCAGTTTTTCCCCCTTCGGCGAGCAGTACTTC
>.|TRBV6-6|.|TRBJ2-1
CASRNLDSSYNEQFF
TGTGCCAGCAGGAACCTAGACTCCTCCTACAATGAGCAGTTCTTC
>.|TRBV6-1|.|TRBJ1-1
CASSGPPARGGDMNTEAFF
TGTGCCAGCAGTGGTCCCCCGGCGCGTGGGGGCGATATGAACACTGAAGCTTTCTTT
>TRBD1|TRBV11-2|.|TRBJ1-2
CASSLGVDRASYGYTF
TGTGCCAGCAGCTTAGGGGTGGACAGGGCCTCCTATGGCTACACCTTC
>.|TRBV6-2/TRBV6-3|few|TRBJ2-3
CASSYGALQYF
TGTGCCAGCAGTTATGGGGCCCTGCAGTATTTT
>.|TRBV10-2|.|TRBJ1-2
CASSEDREYHGYTF
TGCGCCAGCAGTGAGGACAGAGAATATCATGGCTACACCTTC
>TRBD1|TRBV28|once|TRBJ1-2
CASSSTGGYGYTF
TGTGCCAGCAGTTCGACAGGGGGCTATGGCTACACCTTC
>.|TRBV28|.|TRBJ1-5
CASRKTAAGSNQPQHF
TGTGCCAGCAGAAAGACAGCTGCTGGTAGCAATCAGCCCCAGCATTTT
>.|TRBV12-5|.|TRBJ1-2
CASSILTGTTTYGYTF
TGTGCTAGCAGCATCCTTACCGGGACAACCACCTATGGCTACACCTTC
>.|TRBV2|few|TRBJ2-7
CASSEDRSSYEQYF
TGTGCCAGCAGTGAAGACAGGTCTTCCTACGAGCAGTACTTC
>.|TRBV29-1|.|TRBJ1-2
CSVPGDGGASNYGYTF
TGCAGCGTTCCGGGGGATGGAGGGGCATCGAACTATGGCTACACCTTC
>TRBD2|TRBV10-2|.|TRBJ2-1
CASSGAPKTSGSSYNEQFF
TGCGCCAGCAGTGGGGCCCCAAAAACTAGCGGGAGCTCCTACAATGAGCAGTTCTTC
>TRBD2|TRBV13|.|TRBJ2-3
CASSLDRRWTSPIDTQYF
TGTGCCAGCAGCTTAGATCGCCGGTGGACTAGTCCTATAGATACGCAGTATTTT
>TRBD2|TRBV25-1|.|TRBJ2-5
CASSESAGGAQETQYF
TGTGCCAGCAGTGAATCGGCGGGAGGGGCCCAAGAGACCCAGTACTTC
>TRBD2|TRBV24-1|.|TRBJ2-1
CATSGRLAGGLRYNEQFF
TGTGCCACCAGTGGAAGACTAGCGGGAGGGCTACGGTACAATGAGCAGTTCTTC